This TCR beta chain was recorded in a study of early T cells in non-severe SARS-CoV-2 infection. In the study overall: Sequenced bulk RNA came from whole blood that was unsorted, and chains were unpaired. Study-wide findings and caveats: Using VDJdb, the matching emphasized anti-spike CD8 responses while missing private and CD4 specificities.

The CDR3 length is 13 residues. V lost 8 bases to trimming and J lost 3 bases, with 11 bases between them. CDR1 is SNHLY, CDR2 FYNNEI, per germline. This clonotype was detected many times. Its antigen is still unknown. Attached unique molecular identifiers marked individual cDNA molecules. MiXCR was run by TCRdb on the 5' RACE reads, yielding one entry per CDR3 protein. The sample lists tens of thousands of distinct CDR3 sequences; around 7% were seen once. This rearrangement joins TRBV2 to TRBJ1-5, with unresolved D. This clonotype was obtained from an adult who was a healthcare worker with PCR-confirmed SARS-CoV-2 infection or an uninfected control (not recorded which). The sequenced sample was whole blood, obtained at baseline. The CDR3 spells CASSWRDNQPQHF. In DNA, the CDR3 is TGTGCCAGCTCGTGGAGGGACAATCAGCCCCAGCATTTT.